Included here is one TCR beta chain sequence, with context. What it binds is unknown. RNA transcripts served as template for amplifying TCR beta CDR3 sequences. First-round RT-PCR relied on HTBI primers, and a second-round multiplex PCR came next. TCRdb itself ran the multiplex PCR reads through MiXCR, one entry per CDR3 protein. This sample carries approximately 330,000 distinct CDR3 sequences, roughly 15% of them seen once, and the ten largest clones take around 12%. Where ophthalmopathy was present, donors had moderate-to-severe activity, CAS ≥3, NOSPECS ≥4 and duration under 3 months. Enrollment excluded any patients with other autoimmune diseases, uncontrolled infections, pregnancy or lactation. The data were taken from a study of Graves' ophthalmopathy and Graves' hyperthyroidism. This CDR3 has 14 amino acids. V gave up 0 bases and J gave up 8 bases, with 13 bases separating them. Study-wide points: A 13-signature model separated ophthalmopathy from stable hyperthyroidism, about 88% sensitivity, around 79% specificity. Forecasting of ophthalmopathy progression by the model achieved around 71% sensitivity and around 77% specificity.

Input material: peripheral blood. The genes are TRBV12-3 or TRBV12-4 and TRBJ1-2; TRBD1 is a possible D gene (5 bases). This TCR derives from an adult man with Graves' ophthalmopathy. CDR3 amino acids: CASSLASGRGGYTF. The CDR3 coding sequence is TGTGCCAGCAGTTTAGCCTCGGGGAGGGGCGGCTACACCTTC.